This T cell receptor (beta chain) comes out of a study of Graves' ophthalmopathy and Graves' hyperthyroidism. Across the whole study: Before any treatment, peripheral blood was taken at the initial diagnosis. General study findings and limits: For predicting ophthalmopathy progression, the model had 60% to 71% sensitivity and 72% to 85% specificity. Using a 13-signature model, the authors split ophthalmopathy from stable hyperthyroidism, with roughly 90% sensitivity and 70% to 83% specificity.

RNA transcripts provided the template for amplifying TCR beta CDR3 regions. Second-round multiplex PCR came after a first-round RT-PCR that employed HTBI primers. TCRdb re-called the multiplex PCR reads through MiXCR, storing one row per CDR3 protein. The sample holds about 700,000 distinct CDR3 sequences; roughly two fifths are singletons and the top ten take roughly 46%. This clonotype appeared many times. What it binds is not known. The diagnosis was founded upon clinical symptoms, serum thyroxine, TRAb, thyroid ultrasound and orbital computed tomography. Sequencing was performed on peripheral blood. The receptor comes from an adult man with Graves' ophthalmopathy.

This chain's CDR3 is CASSLVGTSGDEQYF. The CDR3 nucleotides are TGTGCCAGCAGCTTAGTGGGGACTAGCGGGGACGAGCAGTACTTC. The chain combines TRBV7-9 with TRBJ2-7, with 13 bases lining up with TRBD2. This CDR3 is built from 15 residues. The V and J ends lost 1 base and 5 bases, in that order; junction bases with no gene match: 2. CDR1 and CDR2 (germline): SEHNR, FQNEAQ (reference sequence).